This T cell receptor beta chain stems from a study of CD8 T cells in ankylosing spondylitis (dated by TCRdb to 2016 to 2017). At the level of the whole study: The study profiled T cell receptor beta repertoires in healthy donors and ankylosing spondylitis patients to find disease-linked TCR variants. The whole study cohort included some 100 healthy donors and around 25 ankylosing spondylitis patients. Peripheral blood was sampled, and synovial fluid was also collected from ankylosing spondylitis patients. The study at large found these results: According to the report, matched synovial fluid samples from ankylosing spondylitis patients were significantly enriched for the disease-linked clones. Some motif variants had previously been reported in the synovial fluid and blood of reactive arthritis patients, which suggests shared mechanisms of disease initiation. The disease-linked clones showed a CD8+ phenotype and occurred at relatively low frequencies in peripheral blood. Blood from ankylosing spondylitis patients appeared to be characterized by a TCR beta motif made up of 8 or 9 highly homologous amino acid variants.

TCRdb names Illumina HiSeq 2500 as the instrument used. Quantitative 5'-RACE with molecular barcodes was used to prepare TCR beta libraries. The paper's processing steps were these. To identify disease-linked TCR variants, a new computational method was used, one built on a probabilistic model of VDJ rearrangement. Starting from the raw public reads, TCRdb applied fastp trimming at Q25, assembled clones with MiXCR and retained in-frame beta chains. Entries are consolidated by CDR3 protein sequence, retaining the most common genes and DNA. TCRdb, rather than the study authors, made the V and J calls. The sample table holds around 220,000 distinct CDR3 sequences, of which roughly a tenth were seen once. The top ten clones comprise roughly a fifth of the sample. From a lookup of the germline V gene, CDR1 and CDR2 are SGHTA and FQGNSA. The CDR3 starts with the cysteine, ends with the phenylalanine, and has 15 residues. Solely the CDR3 DNA is kept, with 45 bases framed from the first base. V sheds 4 bases and J sheds 0 bases, leaving 10 bases between their ends.

In its sample, this clonotype was seen many times. The target of this receptor is not known. One base away there is no much larger clone; base qualities are not given. The sequence was collected from a male donor with ankylosing spondylitis or in good health (not recorded which). Here the chain combines TRBV7-2 and TRBJ1-5; the D gene is not confidently resolved. Sequencing was performed on blood, either unsorted or a sorted T cell fraction (not recorded which). The CDR3 protein: CASSWKRDSNQPQHF. The DNA sequence is as follows: TGTGCCAGCAGCTGGAAGCGGGATAGCAATCAGCCCCAGCATTTT.